Following are 2 T cell receptor beta chains from one sample sequenced in a study of T cells in localized non-small cell lung cancer. Sequencing was performed with immunoSEQ multiplex PCR; in TCRdb, only in-frame clones are kept and a portion is missing. The top ten hold less than 5.5% of the sample, which has roughly 58,000 clones, roughly 76% seen once. Sequencing was performed on PBMCs, taken before any cancer treatment. These receptors were obtained from a man aged 40-75 years with stage II lung adenocarcinoma.

This chain joins TRBV18 and TRBJ1-2, with TRBD1 matching 8 bases. This CDR3 has 15 amino acids. After removal of 4 bases from V and 3 bases from J, the junction contained 7 bases not matched to a gene. Germline V lookup: CDR1 KGHSH, CDR2 LQKENI. CDR3 residues: CASSQRQGLDYGYTF. CDR3 in DNA: TGTGCCAGCTCACAACGACAGGGGTTGGACTATGGCTACACCTTC. Complete variable domain (other parts from reference TRBV18 and TRBJ1-2): NAGVMQNPRHLVRRRGQEARLRCSPMKGHSHVYWYRQLPEEGLKFMVYLQKENIIDESGMPKERFSAEFPKEGPSILRIQQVVRGDSAAYFCASSQRQGLDYGYTFGSGTRLTVV.

The rearrangement joins TRBV6-5 to TRBJ1-1; D may be TRBD1 (5 bases). V gave up 11 bases and J gave up 4 bases, with 20 bases separating them. The CDR3 consists of 14 residues. The germline gives CDR1 MNHEY, CDR2 SVGAGI. CDR3: CASFDTGGVTEAFF. For the CDR3, the DNA is TGTGCCTCTTTTGACACAGGTGGGGTCACTGAAGCTTTCTTT.